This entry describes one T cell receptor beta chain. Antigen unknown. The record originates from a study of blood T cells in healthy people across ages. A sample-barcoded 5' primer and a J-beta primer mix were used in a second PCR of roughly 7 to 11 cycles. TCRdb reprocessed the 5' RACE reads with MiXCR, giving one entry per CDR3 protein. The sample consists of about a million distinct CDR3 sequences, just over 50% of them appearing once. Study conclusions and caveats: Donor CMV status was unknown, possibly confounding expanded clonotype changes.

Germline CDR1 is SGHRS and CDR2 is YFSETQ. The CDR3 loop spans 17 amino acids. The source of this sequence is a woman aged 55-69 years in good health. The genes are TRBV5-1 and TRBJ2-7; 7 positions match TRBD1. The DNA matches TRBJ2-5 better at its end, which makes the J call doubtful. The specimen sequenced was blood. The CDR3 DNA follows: TGCGCCAGCAGCCCTGGTCCACAGGGGCATTCCATGGAGACCCAGTACTTC. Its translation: CASSPGPQGHSMETQYF.